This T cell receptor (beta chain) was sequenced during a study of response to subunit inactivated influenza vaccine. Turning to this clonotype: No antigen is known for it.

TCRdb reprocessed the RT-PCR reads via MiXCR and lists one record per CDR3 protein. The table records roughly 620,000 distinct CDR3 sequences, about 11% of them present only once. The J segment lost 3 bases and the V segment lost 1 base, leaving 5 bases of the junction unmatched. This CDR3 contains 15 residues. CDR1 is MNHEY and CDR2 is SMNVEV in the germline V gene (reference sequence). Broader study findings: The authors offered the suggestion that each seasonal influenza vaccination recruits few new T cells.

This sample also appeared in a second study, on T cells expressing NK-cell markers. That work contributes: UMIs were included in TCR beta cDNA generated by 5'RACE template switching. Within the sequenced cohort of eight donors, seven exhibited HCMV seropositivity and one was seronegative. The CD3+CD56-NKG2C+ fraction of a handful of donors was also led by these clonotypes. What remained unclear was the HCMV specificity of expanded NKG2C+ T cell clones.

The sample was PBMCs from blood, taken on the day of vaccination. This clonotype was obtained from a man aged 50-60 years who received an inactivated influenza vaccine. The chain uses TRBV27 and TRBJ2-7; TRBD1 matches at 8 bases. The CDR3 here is CASSLYRTGSYEQYF. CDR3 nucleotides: TGTGCCAGCAGTTTATACCGGACAGGGAGCTACGAGCAGTACTTC.